The source of this T cell receptor beta chain is a study of vaccination and CD4 T cells after COVID-19 (dated by TCRdb to 2022 to 2024). About the investigation overall: Convalescent patients had a positive SARS-CoV-2 result on nasal swab PCR, and of these patients, several had mild disease and one had severe disease. Post-vaccine blood samples were taken a median of roughly 72 days after the second vaccine dose, with a range of about 12 to 250 days. In around 9 COVID-19 convalescent patients and 4 infection-naive healthy vaccine recipients, researchers compared the spike-specific CD4+ TCR repertoire from before mRNA vaccination with the repertoire from after. Overlapping spike peptide pools from SARS-CoV-2 and from the common cold coronaviruses HCoV-NL63, HCoV-OC43 and HCoV-229E were used as culture stimuli. Six males and four females were included in the convalescent cohort, with two Hispanic individuals, seven Caucasians, two Asians and one multiracial person represented. Post-COVID blood samples were collected from convalescent patients a median of around 100 days after diagnosis, with a range of roughly 30 to 161 days. In control cultures, a CEFX viral epitope pool was used as positive control, an HIV-1 Nef peptide pool was used as negative control, or no peptide was added. Two doses of either the Pfizer-BioNTech BNT162b2 vaccine (n=8) or the Moderna mRNA-1273 vaccine (n=2) were administered to participants.

The study at large found these results: In convalescent patients, a median around 83% of post-vaccine SARS-CoV-2-reactive clones were detected only after vaccination, and vaccine-specific priming was suggested by this finding. Nearly all vaccine-specific clones in convalescent patients (304 of 307) were mono-reactive for SARS-CoV-2 spike rather than cross-reactive with common cold coronaviruses. The median count of SARS-CoV-2-reactive clonotypes went up from approximately 20 after infection to a few dozen after vaccination, although the change was not significant. The number of convalescent patients in the study was relatively small, and the study did not examine early timepoints following natural infection.

Libraries were built with PCR. TCR sequencing of DNA from cultured CD4+ T cells used the Oncomine TCR Beta short-read assay at the Johns Hopkins FTIC core. Genomic DNA was extracted from the cultured CD4+ T cells with the QIAamp micro DNA kit. Oncomine TCR Beta libraries from cultured CD4+ T cells were pooled using unique dual indexes and sequenced on an Illumina iSeq 100. As for the original processing: Non-productive sequences were filtered out, and CDR3s that did not start with C, did not end with F or W, or were shorter than 7 amino acids were discarded. Antigen-specific clonotypes were identified using the MANAFEST web application through comparison of peptide-stimulated wells with reference and other culture wells. An FDR below 0.05, an odds ratio above 5, and a productive frequency above 0.1% in at least two of three replicate wells were required for clones to be considered positive. A clonotype counted as cross-reactive if it showed significant expansion both in the SARS-CoV-2 spike wells and in at least one common cold coronavirus spike condition. Using R version 3.6.1, CDR3 homology was evaluated through Levenshtein distances (stringdist) along with unrooted phylogenetic trees (ape). Starting from the raw public reads, TCRdb applied fastp trimming at Q25, assembled clones with MiXCR and retained in-frame beta chains. Every CDR3 protein is listed once, alongside the most common genes and DNA of its rows. TCRdb's processing, not the study's, gives the V and J calls here. The sample table holds approximately 12,000 distinct CDR3 sequences, of which around 50% were seen once. The ten largest clones add up to roughly 28% of the sample.

Counted from cysteine to phenylalanine, this CDR3 has 13 amino acids. The CDR3 DNA has 39 bases and is translated from base 1. The germline V gene encodes CDR1 SGHTA and CDR2 FQGNSA. V is pared back by 3 bases and J by 6 bases, with 12 bases lying between the germline termini. The treatment or condition label on this specimen signifies: approximately nine-day PBMC culture with coronavirus spike peptide pools or control peptides (ViraFEST assay). The study used the ViraFEST assay, which expanded antigen-specific T cells with peptide pools and then identified expanded clonotypes by TCR sequencing. The positive SARS-CoV-2 PCR tests of the convalescent patients were dated from March to December 2020, before the Alpha, Beta and Delta variants emerged in the United States. PBMCs were cultured at roughly 1.9 million per well in IMDM supplemented with roughly 5.2% human AB serum and around 9.5 IU/ml IL-2, with about 9 ug/ml peptide pools added. Half of the culture medium was replaced with fresh IL-2-containing medium on days 3 and 7. After nine to eleven days of culture, CD4+ T cells were isolated by negative selection with the EasySep CD4+ T cell isolation kit. Ficoll-Paque Plus gradient centrifugation was used to isolate PBMCs from whole blood, and the isolated PBMCs were then either used fresh or cryopreserved at -140C. In general, triplicate wells were set up for every culture condition.

A note on this clonotype: Its antigen target is currently unknown. The sample holds no much larger clone one base away, and base qualities are not on file.

Sequenced sample: CD4+ T cells from blood, cultured in vitro. The V gene is TRBV7-2 and the J gene is TRBJ2-7; the D gene cannot be named for sure. This clonotype originated in a human donor who had recovered from COVID-19. The CDR3 sequence is CASSFQARSEQYF. The DNA reads TGTGCCAGCAGCTTCCAAGCGCGAAGCGAGCAGTACTTC.